This T cell receptor beta chain is from a study of CD8 T cells in ankylosing spondylitis. Study-wide results and caveats: Several of the motif variants were reported before in synovial fluid and blood from reactive arthritis. Disease-linked clones displayed a CD8+ phenotype and appeared relatively rarely in peripheral blood. Seemingly distinctive of ankylosing spondylitis blood was a TCR beta motif formed by eight highly homologous variants. Reportedly, disease-linked clones are significantly enriched in ankylosing spondylitis patients' matched synovial fluid.

In making TCR beta libraries, quantitative 5'-RACE with molecular barcodes was used. TCRdb analysed the 5' RACE reads with MiXCR anew, one entry per CDR3 protein. The sample records some 700,000 distinct CDR3 sequences, around 19% being singletons. This clonotype showed up just a few times. Its antigen is not known. V lost 8 bases and J 3 bases, leaving 17 bases between the germline ends. The CDR3 runs to 15 residues. Germline lookup yields CDR1 SEHNR and CDR2 FQNEAQ (reference sequence). The sequencing sample was made of blood, either unsorted or a sorted T cell fraction (not recorded which). The chain combines TRBV7-9 with TRBJ2-1; D tentatively reads TRBD1 or TRBD2 (7 bases each). This receptor was obtained from a male donor with ankylosing spondylitis. The CDR3 spells CASPLGGGSYNEQFF. The CDR3 bases are TGTGCCAGCCCCTTAGGGGGCGGGAGCTACAATGAGCAGTTCTTC.